Detailed here is one T cell receptor (beta chain). The CDR3 consists of 16 residues. Trimming took off 6 bases at V and 0 bases at J, with 17 bases between the two ends. Germline V gene lookup returns CDR1 MNHEY and CDR2 SMNVEV (reference sequence). The repertoire was sequenced with immunoSEQ multiplex PCR; TCRdb's copy has only in-frame clones and lacks some. Altogether about 710,000 clones are present, about 90% being singletons, with the ten largest covering over 0.008%. This entry belongs to a study of shared T cell receptors in the human thymus. This same sample was also part of a study on human thymus T cells.

Sequenced material: thymocytes. V usage is TRBV27 and J usage is TRBJ1-1, with D perhaps TRBD1 (6 bases). The origin of this receptor is a boy younger than two with a congenital heart defect. CDR3 amino acids: CASSSGTRWVNTEAFF. CDR3 DNA: TGTGCCAGCAGCTCCGGGACACGGTGGGTGAACACTGAAGCTTTCTTT.